The clone carrying this T cell receptor (beta chain) was seen a few times. Antigen unknown. TCRbeta library preparation incorporated unique molecular identifiers. A single record per CDR3 protein comes from TCRdb applying MiXCR to the PCR reads. The table includes more than 400,000 distinct CDR3 sequences, about an eighth detected once. These data belong to a study of T-cell reconstitution after alpha-beta-depleted transplantation in children. Study-wide results and caveats: By about two months after transplant, alpha-beta T cells reportedly arose from several hundred graft clones that had expanded. Surviving recipient T cells and intrathymic progenitors accounted for some patients' high TCRbeta diversity at day 60. Hyperexpanded clones declined; after one year, newly produced T cells mostly supplied diversity.

The input for sequencing was PBMCs, mostly from graft donor cells, taken 180 days after TCRalphabeta/CD19-depleted stem cell transplant. The receptor's source is a female patient aged 2-9 years who had a stem cell transplant for aplastic anemia, so the T cells may come from the graft donor.

CDR3 protein: CASSLEWAGGPKDTQYF. The CDR3 DNA reads TGCGCCAGCAGCTTGGAATGGGCGGGAGGGCCGAAAGATACGCAGTATTTT. The J gene is TRBJ2-3, the V gene TRBV5-1; 9 positions agree with TRBD2. Germline V gene data show CDR1 as SGHRS and CDR2 as YFSETQ. V lost 0 bases and J lost 5; bases outside the gene matches: 10. There are 17 residues in the CDR3. Complete variable domain (other parts from reference TRBV5-1 and TRBJ2-3): KAGVTQTPRYLIKTRGQQVTLSCSPISGHRSVSWYQQTPGQGLQFLFEYFSETQRNKGNFPGRFSGRQFSNSRSEMNVSTLELGDSALYLCASSLEWAGGPKDTQYFGPGTRLTVL.